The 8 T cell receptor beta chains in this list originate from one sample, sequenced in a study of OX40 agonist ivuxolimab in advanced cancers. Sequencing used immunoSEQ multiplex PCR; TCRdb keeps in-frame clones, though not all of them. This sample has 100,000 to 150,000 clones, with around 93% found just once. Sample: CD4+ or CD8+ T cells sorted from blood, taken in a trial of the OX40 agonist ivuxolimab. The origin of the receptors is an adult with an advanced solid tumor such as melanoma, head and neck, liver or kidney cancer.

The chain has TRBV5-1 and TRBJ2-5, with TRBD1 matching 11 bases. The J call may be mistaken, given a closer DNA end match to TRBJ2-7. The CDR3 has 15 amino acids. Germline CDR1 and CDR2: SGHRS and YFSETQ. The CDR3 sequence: CASSQGQGARYEQYF. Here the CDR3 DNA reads TGCGCCAGCAGTCAAGGACAGGGGGCAAGGTACGAGCAGTACTTC.

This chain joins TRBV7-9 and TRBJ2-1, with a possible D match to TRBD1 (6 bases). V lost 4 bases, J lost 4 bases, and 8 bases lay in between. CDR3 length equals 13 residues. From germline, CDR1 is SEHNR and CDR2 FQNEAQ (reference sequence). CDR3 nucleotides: TGTGCCAGCAGCTCGGACAGATACAATGAGCAGTTCTTC. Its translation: CASSSDRYNEQFF.

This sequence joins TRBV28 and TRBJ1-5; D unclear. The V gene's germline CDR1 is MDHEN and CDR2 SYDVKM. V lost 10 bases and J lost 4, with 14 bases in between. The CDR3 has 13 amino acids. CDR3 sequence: CATQVNVNQPQHF. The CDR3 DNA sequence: TGTGCCACGCAGGTGAACGTTAATCAGCCCCAGCATTTT.

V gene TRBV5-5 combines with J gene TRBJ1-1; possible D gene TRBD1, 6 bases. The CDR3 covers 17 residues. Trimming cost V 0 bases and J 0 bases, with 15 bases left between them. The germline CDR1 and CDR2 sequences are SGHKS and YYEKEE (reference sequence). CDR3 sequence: CASSLVGGATLNTEAFF. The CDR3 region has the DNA TGTGCCAGCAGCTTGGTAGGGGGAGCTACCCTGAACACTGAAGCTTTCTTT.

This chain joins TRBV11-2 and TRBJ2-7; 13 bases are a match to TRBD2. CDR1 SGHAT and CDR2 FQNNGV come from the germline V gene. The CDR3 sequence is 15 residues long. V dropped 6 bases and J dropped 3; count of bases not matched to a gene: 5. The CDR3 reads CASSIWTSGSYEQYF. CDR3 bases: TGTGCCAGCAGTATTTGGACTAGCGGGAGCTACGAGCAGTACTTC. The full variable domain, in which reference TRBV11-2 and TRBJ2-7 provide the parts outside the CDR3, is EAGVAQSPRYKIIEKRQSVAFWCNPISGHATLYWYQQILGQGPKLLIQFQNNGVVDDSQLPKDRFSAERLKGVDSTLKIQPAKLEDSAVYLCASSIWTSGSYEQYFGPGTRLTVT.

The CDR3 loop reads CASRPYGLGSNQPQHF. The CDR3 region has the DNA TGTGCCAGCAGACCGTACGGGCTGGGCTCCAATCAGCCCCAGCATTTT. The chain couples TRBV27 to TRBJ1-5; D remains unclear. V was shortened by 6 bases and J by 3 bases, with 18 bases between the two germline ends. Germline V lookup: CDR1 MNHEY, CDR2 SMNVEV (reference sequence). CDR3 length: 16 amino acids.

CDR3 nucleotides: TGTGCCAGCAGCGTAGGCTCTGGAAACACCATATATTTT. This encodes CASSVGSGNTIYF. The J gene is TRBJ1-3, the V gene TRBV9, with D hard to call. The V gene's germline CDR1 is SGDLS and CDR2 YYNGEE. Deletions cut 0 bases from V and 0 bases from J, with 1 base between. The length of the CDR3 is 13 residues.

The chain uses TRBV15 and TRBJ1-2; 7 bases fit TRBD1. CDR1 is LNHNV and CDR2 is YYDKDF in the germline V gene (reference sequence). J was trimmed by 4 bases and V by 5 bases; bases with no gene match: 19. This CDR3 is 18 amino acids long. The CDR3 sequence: CATSPIDRAAGEFYGYTF. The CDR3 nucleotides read TGTGCCACCAGCCCTATTGACAGGGCCGCAGGGGAATTCTATGGCTACACCTTC. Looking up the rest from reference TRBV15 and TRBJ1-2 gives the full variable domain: DAMVIQNPRYQVTQFGKPVTLSCSQTLNHNVMYWYQQKSSQAPKLLFHYYDKDFNNEADTPDNFQSRRPNTSFCFLDIRSPGLGDTAMYLCATSPIDRAAGEFYGYTFGSGTRLTVV.